This TCR beta chain stems from a study of blood T cell repertoires in COVID-19. Overall study: Samples taken during acute and convalescent COVID-19 were collected in the United States, Italy and Spain. T cells, B-cell-depleted T cells, or PBMCs provided the cDNA or gDNA that served as material.

How the authors handled the data: Reference gene primer amplification in the assay estimated nucleated cell counts. The repertoire was sequenced with immunoSEQ multiplex PCR; TCRdb's copy has only in-frame clones and lacks some. The V and J calls and the clone size are those of that table, but D and trimming were determined from the DNA. This sample has about 97,000 clones, with roughly 80% found just once. The CDR3 length is 13 residues. V was clipped by 5 bases and J by 4 bases, with 9 bases between them. Germline CDR1 is SGHRS and CDR2 is YFSETQ. This clone was detected a few times. Sequencing was done on a sample of peripheral blood. This sequence was found in a man in his 60s with active or convalescent COVID-19. This chain joins TRBV5-1 and TRBJ2-2; tentative D call: TRBD1 (6 bases). This CDR3 is CASRRGGTGELFF. In DNA form, the CDR3 reads TGCGCCAGCAGGAGAGGGGGCACCGGGGAGCTGTTTTTT.